This T cell receptor (beta chain) was captured by sequencing in a study of monozygotic twins with cystic fibrosis. Germline V gives CDR1 SGDLS, CDR2 YYNGEE. V dropped 6 bases and J dropped 7 bases, with 19 bases sitting between them. The CDR3 has 14 residues. This clone was detected only a few times. Profiling relied on immunoSEQ multiplex PCR, and the TCRdb table lists in-frame clones only, not all of them. The sample lists approximately 10,000 clones, almost 85% occurring once. The source of this sequence is a man aged 18 to 30 with cystic fibrosis. The rearrangement links TRBV9 to TRBJ1-2; D may be TRBD1 (5 bases). What was sequenced was blood. This chain's CDR3 is CASTRDPLLGGYTF. The CDR3 DNA reads as TGTGCCAGCACTCGGGACCCCCTATTGGGTGGCTACACCTTC.